The T cell receptor (beta chain) described here comes from a study of neurological immune-mediated disorders. On this clonotype: Antigen specificity is unknown.

MiXCR was run by TCRdb on the 5' RACE reads, yielding one entry per CDR3 protein. The sample lists about 39,000 distinct CDR3 sequences, less than 9% occurring once. Germline assignment: CDR1 SQVTM and CDR2 ANQGSEA. The CDR3 totals 13 residues. After removal of 4 bases from V and 3 bases from J, the junction contained 5 bases not matched to a gene. Study observations and caveats: Private repertoires in all groups were suggested by the absence of shared CDR3 amino acid sequences among expanded clones across subjects.

This chain connects TRBV29-1 to TRBJ2-7, with 8 bases aligning to TRBD1. Sequencing used CD4+ T cells from blood. This receptor was identified in a man aged 50 to 59 in good health. Here the CDR3 DNA reads TGCAGCGTTGGGCCAGGGGGCGTCTACGAGCAGTACTTC. This gives the protein CSVGPGGVYEQYF.